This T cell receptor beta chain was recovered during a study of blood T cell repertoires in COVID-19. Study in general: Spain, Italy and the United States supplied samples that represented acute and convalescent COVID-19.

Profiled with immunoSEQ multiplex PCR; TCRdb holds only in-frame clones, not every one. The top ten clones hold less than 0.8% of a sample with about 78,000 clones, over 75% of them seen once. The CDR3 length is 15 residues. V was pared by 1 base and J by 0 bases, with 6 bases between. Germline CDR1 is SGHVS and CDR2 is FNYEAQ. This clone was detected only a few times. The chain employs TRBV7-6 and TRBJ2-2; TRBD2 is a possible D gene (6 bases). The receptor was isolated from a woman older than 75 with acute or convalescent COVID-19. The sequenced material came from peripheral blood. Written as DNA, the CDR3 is TGTGCCAGCAGCTTAGGCGGGACGAACACCGGGGAGCTGTTTTTT. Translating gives CASSLGGTNTGELFF. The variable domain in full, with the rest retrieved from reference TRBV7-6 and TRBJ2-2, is GAGVSQSPRYKVTKRGQDVALRCDPISGHVSLYWYRQALGQGPEFLTYFNYEAQQDKSGLPNDRFSAERPEGSISTLTIQRTEQRDSAMYRCASSLGGTNTGELFFGEGSRLTVL.